The 28 T cell receptor beta chains below were found in one sample sequenced in a study of cytomegalovirus exposure and HLA in healthy donors. It was with 60 Vbeta and 13 Jbeta primers that the PCR ran. TCRdb's copy holds only in-frame clones and misses some; the assay was immunoSEQ multiplex PCR. The table has around 170,000 clones, 80% seen once. The sample consisted of PBMCs. All receptors come from a woman aged 45 to 65 in good health and CMV-seropositive.

The chain links TRBV14 to TRBJ2-1; 8 bases agree with TRBD2. The CDR3 has 14 amino acids. CDR1 is SGHDN, CDR2 FVKESK, per germline. J gave up 0 bases and V 5 bases, and 0 bases lay outside the gene matches. CDR3 DNA: TGTGCCAGCAGCAGCGGGAGCTCCTACAATGAGCAGTTCTTC. Amino acid sequence: CASSSGSSYNEQFF.

This clone was picked up a small number of times. The V call is TRBV19, the J call TRBJ1-4; D uncertain. The CDR3 spans 14 residues. Germline V gene sequence: CDR1 LNHDA, CDR2 SQIVND (reference sequence). The V end was cut by 3 bases, the J end by 4 bases, with 9 bases between. Here the CDR3 reads CASSIGLINEKLFF. The CDR3 DNA follows: TGTGCCAGTAGTATCGGTCTGATTAATGAAAAACTGTTTTTT.

This clone was seen a single time. The CDR3 reads CASSLTSGRADTQYF. The CDR3 DNA reads TGTGCCAGCAGCCTGACTAGCGGGAGGGCAGATACGCAGTATTTT. The chain couples TRBV28 to TRBJ2-3; 14 nucleotides agree with TRBD2. V trimming: 6 bases; J trimming: 4 bases; junction bases outside the gene matches: 3. Germline lookup yields CDR1 MDHEN and CDR2 SYDVKM. The CDR3 loop spans 15 amino acids.

The CDR3 nucleotides are TGTGCCAGTAGTATCGGACTAGCGGGAGTTGGGGCCAACGTCCTGACTTTC. It codes for CASSIGLAGVGANVLTF. The rearrangement uses TRBV19 and TRBJ2-6; 13 nucleotides match TRBD2. The CDR3 has 17 residues. In germline, CDR1 is LNHDA, CDR2 SQIVND (reference sequence). Trimming cost V 3 bases and J 3 bases; bases outside gene matches: 2.

The chain has TRBV27 and TRBJ2-5; 7 nucleotides agree with TRBD2. Germline assignment: CDR1 MNHEY and CDR2 SMNVEV (reference sequence). The CDR3 spans 14 residues. V lost 6 bases, J lost 5 bases, and 9 bases stayed unmatched. The CDR3 region is CASSHWGGGETQYF. The CDR3 DNA sequence: TGTGCCAGCAGCCACTGGGGGGGAGGCGAGACCCAGTACTTC.

The rearrangement links TRBV28 to TRBJ1-5; D is unclear. Germline CDR1 reads MDHEN; CDR2 reads SYDVKM. The CDR3 spans 15 residues. V was cut by 5 bases and J by 1 base, with 12 bases left in between. The CDR3 nucleotides read TGTGCCAGCAGTCTGTCCCTCTTCAGCAATCAGCCCCAGCATTTT. Its translation is CASSLSLFSNQPQHF.

This clone was recorded a few times. The rearrangement uses TRBV11-3 and TRBJ2-1; D possibly corresponds to TRBD2 (6 bases). Looked up from germline, CDR1 is SGHNT and CDR2 is YENEEA. The V gene lost 1 base and the J gene lost 13 bases, with 11 bases spanning the gap. CDR3 length: 12 amino acids. CDR3 coding DNA: TGTGCCAGCAGCTTAGTAGGGACTGAACAGTTCTTC. This gives the protein CASSLVGTEQFF.

This sequence joins TRBV18 and TRBJ2-5; maybe TRBD2 (5 bases). Germline V gives CDR1 KGHSH, CDR2 LQKENI. This CDR3 has 14 amino acids. The V gene lost 2 bases and the J gene lost 4 bases, with 11 bases spanning the gap. CDR3 DNA: TGTGCCAGCTCACCATCGGGAACTCGAGAGACCCAGTACTTC. It specifies CASSPSGTRETQYF.

This rearrangement joins TRBV30 to TRBJ1-2, with D uncertain. CDR1 is GTSNPN and CDR2 is SVGIG in the germline V gene (reference sequence). The CDR3 totals 19 residues. V was cut by 0 bases and J by 6 bases, with 29 bases left in between. The chain's CDR3 is CAWSVLNPPGGPFGNGYTF. DNA of the CDR3: TGTGCCTGGAGTGTATTAAACCCCCCGGGAGGACCTTTTGGGAATGGCTACACCTTC. Complete variable domain (other parts from reference TRBV30 and TRBJ1-2): SQTIHQWPATLVQPVGSPLSLECTVEGTSNPNLYWYRQAAGRGLQLLFYSVGIGQISSEVPQNLSASRPQDRQFILSSKKLLLSDSGFYLCAWSVLNPPGGPFGNGYTFGSGTRLTVV.

V gene TRBV5-4 combines with J gene TRBJ2-3; 7 positions agree with TRBD2. From germline, CDR1 is SGHNT and CDR2 YYREEE (reference sequence). The CDR3 runs to 15 residues. Trimming cost V 5 bases and J 4 bases; bases outside gene matches: 10. The CDR3 nucleotides read TGTGCCAGCAGGACCACAGGACTAGAACCAGATACGCAGTATTTT. Its translation: CASRTTGLEPDTQYF.

This rearrangement joins TRBV11-2 to TRBJ1-1, with 8 bases aligning to TRBD1. The CDR3 contains 16 residues. V lost 5 bases, J lost 1 base, and 9 bases stayed unmatched. Looked up from germline, CDR1 is SGHAT and CDR2 is FQNNGV. The DNA of the CDR3 is TGTGCCAGCAGCAGCATAAGGACAGGGCAGAACACTGAAGCTTTCTTT. Residues: CASSSIRTGQNTEAFF.

This clone was seen more than once but under ten times. The rearrangement joins TRBV19 to TRBJ2-5; D uncertain. Germline lookup yields CDR1 LNHDA and CDR2 SQIVND (reference sequence). V lost 3 bases and J 2 bases, leaving 7 bases between the germline ends. The CDR3 spans 13 residues. CDR3 sequence reads: CASSMEWQETQYF. As DNA, the CDR3 is TGTGCCAGTAGTATGGAGTGGCAAGAGACCCAGTACTTC.

The genes are TRBV11-2 and TRBJ2-7; TRBD1 agrees at 7 bases. CDR3 length equals 13 residues. Germline V gene sequence: CDR1 SGHAT, CDR2 FQNNGV. J lost 5 bases, V lost 4 bases, and 5 bases had no gene match. The CDR3 DNA sequence: TGTGCCAGCAGCTCCGACAGGGTTCACGAGCAGTACTTC. This sequence encodes CASSSDRVHEQYF.

On this clone: The sample carries other DNA sequences with the same CDR3. The chain combines TRBV18 with TRBJ2-5, with D perhaps matching TRBD1 (5 bases). Trimming cost V 2 bases and J 4 bases, with 8 bases left between them. Germline lookup yields CDR1 KGHSH and CDR2 LQKENI. The CDR3 is made up of 13 amino acids. The DNA of the CDR3 is TGTGCCAGCTCACCAGGCCAGGGAGAGACCCAGTACTTC. Translated, it gives CASSPGQGETQYF.

J is TRBJ1-1 and V is TRBV5-1, with D possibly matching TRBD1 (5 bases). Germline CDR1 is SGHRS and CDR2 is YFSETQ. CDR3 length equals 15 residues. V shed 0 bases and J shed 1 base, with 10 bases lying between them. The CDR3 DNA is TGCGCCAGCAGCTTGGAACGACAGAGGAACACTGAAGCTTTCTTT. This codes for CASSLERQRNTEAFF.

The chain is built from TRBV28 and TRBJ1-2; perhaps TRBD1 as D (6 bases). The V and J ends lost 5 bases and 3 bases respectively, with 10 bases between them. Germline lookup yields CDR1 MDHEN and CDR2 SYDVKM. CDR3 length: 13 amino acids. Here the CDR3 reads CASSPTGYYGYTF. In DNA, the CDR3 is TGTGCCAGCAGTCCTACAGGGTACTATGGCTACACCTTC.

The chain links TRBV19 to TRBJ1-2; maybe TRBD1 (5 bases). From germline, CDR1 is LNHDA and CDR2 SQIVND (reference sequence). V was trimmed by 6 bases and J by 4 bases, leaving 15 bases between them. This CDR3 spans 14 amino acids. The CDR3 reads CASSTSQGAYGYTF. The DNA for the CDR3 is TGTGCCAGTAGCACATCTCAAGGGGCCTATGGCTACACCTTC.

This chain joins TRBV5-1 and TRBJ1-5; no clear D gene. Per germline, CDR1 SGHRS and CDR2 YFSETQ. The CDR3 covers 13 residues. The V end lost 0 bases, the J end lost 5 bases, and 6 bases lay between the germline ends. The CDR3 DNA is TGCGCCAGCAGCTTGGAGCCCGATCAGCCCCAGCATTTT. Protein: CASSLEPDQPQHF.

The rearrangement links TRBV29-1 to TRBJ1-2; TRBD1 matches at 7 bases. Per germline, CDR1 SQVTM and CDR2 ANQGSEA. This CDR3 spans 11 amino acids. CDR3 sequence: CAGTDGYGYTF. In DNA form, the CDR3 reads TGCGCAGGGACAGATGGCTATGGCTACACCTTC.

The rearrangement links TRBV19 to TRBJ2-1; TRBD2 matches at 7 bases. V was pared by 0 bases and J by 2 bases, with 4 bases of the junction left unmatched. CDR3 length: 16 residues. Per germline, CDR1 LNHDA and CDR2 SQIVND (reference sequence). This CDR3 reads CASSIERSGAYNEQFF. The DNA of the CDR3 is TGTGCCAGTAGTATAGAACGGAGCGGGGCCTACAATGAGCAGTTCTTC.

V usage is TRBV29-1 and J usage is TRBJ2-7; D is perhaps TRBD1 (5 bases). The germline V and J ends were trimmed by 0 bases and 1 base, with 10 bases remaining between them. CDR3 length: 14 residues. In germline, CDR1 is SQVTM, CDR2 ANQGSEA. The CDR3 protein is CSVEDGRQSYEQYF. CDR3 coding DNA: TGCAGCGTTGAAGATGGGCGACAGTCCTACGAGCAGTACTTC.

The chain recombines TRBV27 with TRBJ1-3; D is unresolved. The germline V gene encodes CDR1 MNHEY and CDR2 SMNVEV (reference sequence). The CDR3 has 15 residues. V lost 3 bases and J 2 bases, leaving 11 bases between the germline ends. CDR3 sequence (DNA): TGTGCCAGCAGTTTCTCGAACAGACCTGGAAACACCATATATTTT. Its protein is CASSFSNRPGNTIYF.

The genes are TRBV29-1 and TRBJ1-1, with D perhaps TRBD1 (6 bases). The V end was cut by 4 bases, the J end by 1 base, with 10 bases between. The CDR3 totals 13 residues. From germline, CDR1 is SQVTM and CDR2 ANQGSEA. CDR3 nucleotides: TGCAGCGTTGTCACAGGGACGAACACTGAAGCTTTCTTT. Protein: CSVVTGTNTEAFF.

This clone was observed a few times. CDR3 loop: CASSSTPAYEQYF. The DNA of the CDR3 is TGTGCCAGCAGCTCCACACCAGCCTACGAGCAGTACTTC. The rearrangement uses TRBV7-2 and TRBJ2-7; D is undetermined. The CDR3 loop spans 13 amino acids. The germline V and J ends were trimmed by 4 bases and 2 bases, with 9 bases remaining between them. Germline CDR1 reads SGHTA; CDR2 reads FQGNSA. The entire variable domain, with the rest obtained from reference TRBV7-2 and TRBJ2-7, is as follows: GAGVSQSPSNKVTEKGKDVELRCDPISGHTALYWYRQSLGQGLEFLIYFQGNSAPDKSGLPSDRFSAERTGGSVSTLTIQRTQQEDSAVYLCASSSTPAYEQYFGPGTRLTVT.

This clone has a handful of counts. The chain links TRBV28 to TRBJ2-5; the match to TRBD2 covers 8 bases. This CDR3 has 15 amino acids. Germline V lookup: CDR1 MDHEN, CDR2 SYDVKM. The ends lost 8 bases at V and 2 bases at J; junction bases unmatched: 10. CDR3 DNA: TGTGCCAGCTTGACTCTGACGGGAGGGCAAGAGACCCAGTACTTC. Its translation: CASLTLTGGQETQYF.

The chain is built from TRBV7-9 and TRBJ2-3; no firm D call. Germline V gene lookup returns CDR1 SEHNR and CDR2 FQNEAQ (reference sequence). The CDR3 is 13 amino acids. The V end was cut by 0 bases, the J end by 3 bases, with 4 bases between. The DNA for the CDR3 is TGTGCCAGCAGCTTAGCGAGAACAGATACGCAGTATTTT. Translated, it gives CASSLARTDTQYF.

This clone appeared a single time. The V gene is TRBV4-3, the J gene TRBJ2-3, with 12 bases fitting TRBD2. This CDR3 spans 18 amino acids. Trimming removed 3 bases from V and 2 bases from J; junction bases left unmatched: 9. In germline, CDR1 is LGHNA, CDR2 YSLEER. The CDR3 loop reads CASSQDLAGGPITDTQYF. As DNA, the CDR3 is TGCGCCAGCAGCCAGGATCTAGCGGGGGGGCCCATCACAGATACGCAGTATTTT.

J is TRBJ2-6 and V is TRBV19; TRBD2 is a possible D gene (5 bases). V lost 9 bases and J 2 bases, leaving 11 bases between the germline ends. Germline lookup yields CDR1 LNHDA and CDR2 SQIVND (reference sequence). CDR3 length: 14 amino acids. The CDR3 protein is CASREWTGANVLTF. The CDR3 nucleotides read TGTGCCAGCCGGGAATGGACTGGGGCCAACGTCCTGACTTTC.